This section outlines one T cell receptor (beta chain) sequence together with its context. The CDR3 totals 14 residues. Germline values: CDR1 SGDLS, CDR2 YYNGEE. The data stem from a study of monozygotic twins with inflammatory bowel disease. TCRdb reprocessed the 5' RACE reads; each CDR3 protein has one entry and no DNA is given. This sample's table reports over 90,000 distinct CDR3 sequences. The gene calls are TRBV9 and TRBJ2-5; absent DNA, TCRdb's TRBD1 call cannot be checked. Material: blood. This TCR derives from a human donor with ulcerative colitis or Crohn's disease, or a healthy co-twin of an affected twin (not recorded which). The CDR3 reads CASSWDTSQETQYF.